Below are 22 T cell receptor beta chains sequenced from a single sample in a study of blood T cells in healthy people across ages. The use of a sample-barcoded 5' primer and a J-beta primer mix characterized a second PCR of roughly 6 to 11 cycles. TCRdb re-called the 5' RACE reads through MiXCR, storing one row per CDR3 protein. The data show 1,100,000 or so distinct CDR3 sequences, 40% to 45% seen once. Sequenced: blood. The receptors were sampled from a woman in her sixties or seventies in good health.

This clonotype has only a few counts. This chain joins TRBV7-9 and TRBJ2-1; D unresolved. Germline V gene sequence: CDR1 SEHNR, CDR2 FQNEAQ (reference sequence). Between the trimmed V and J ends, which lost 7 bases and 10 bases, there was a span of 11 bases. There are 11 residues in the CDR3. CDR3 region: CASNQSREQFF. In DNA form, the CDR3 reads TGTGCCAGCAACCAATCTAGGGAGCAGTTCTTC.

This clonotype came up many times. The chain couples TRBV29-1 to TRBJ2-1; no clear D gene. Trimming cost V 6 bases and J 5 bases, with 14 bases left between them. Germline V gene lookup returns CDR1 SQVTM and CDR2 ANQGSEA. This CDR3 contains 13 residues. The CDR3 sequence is CSVLHQSHNEQFF. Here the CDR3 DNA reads TGCAGCGTCCTGCATCAGAGTCACAATGAGCAGTTCTTC.

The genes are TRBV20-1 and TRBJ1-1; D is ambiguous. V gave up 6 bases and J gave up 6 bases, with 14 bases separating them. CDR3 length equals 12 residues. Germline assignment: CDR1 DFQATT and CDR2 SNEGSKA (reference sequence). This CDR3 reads CSAAADLAEAFF. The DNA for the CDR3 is TGCAGTGCAGCGGCCGATTTGGCTGAAGCTTTCTTT.

The CDR3 DNA reads as TGCAGTGCTAGTGGGGTTAAGGAGCAGTACTTC. It translates to CSASGVKEQYF. The chain employs TRBV20-1 and TRBJ2-7; no definite D call. The germline V gene encodes CDR1 DFQATT and CDR2 SNEGSKA (reference sequence). The V and J ends lost 3 bases and 7 bases respectively, with 10 bases between them. The CDR3 spans 11 residues.

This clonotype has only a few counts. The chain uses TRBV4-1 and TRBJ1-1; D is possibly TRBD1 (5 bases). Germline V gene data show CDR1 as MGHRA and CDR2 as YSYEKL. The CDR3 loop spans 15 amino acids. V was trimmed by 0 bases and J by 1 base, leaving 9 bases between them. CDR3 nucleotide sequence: TGCGCCAGCAGCCAAGATGTGGGGGGGAACACTGAAGCTTTCTTT. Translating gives CASSQDVGGNTEAFF.

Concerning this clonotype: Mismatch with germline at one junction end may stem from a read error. CDR3: CASSSDRYSTDTQYF. CDR3 nucleotide sequence: TGTGCCAGCAGTTCAGACAGGTATAGCACGGATACGCAGTATTTT. The rearrangement joins TRBV27 to TRBJ2-3; tentative D call: TRBD1 (6 bases). The CDR3 spans 15 residues. In germline, CDR1 is MNHEY, CDR2 SMNVEV (reference sequence).

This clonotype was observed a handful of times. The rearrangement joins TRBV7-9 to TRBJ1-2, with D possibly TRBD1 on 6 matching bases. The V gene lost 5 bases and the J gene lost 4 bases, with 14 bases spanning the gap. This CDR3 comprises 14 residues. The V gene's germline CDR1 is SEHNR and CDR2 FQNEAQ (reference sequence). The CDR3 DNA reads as TGTGCCAGCAGCCCTGGACAGCCTGGCTATGGCTACACCTTC. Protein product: CASSPGQPGYGYTF.

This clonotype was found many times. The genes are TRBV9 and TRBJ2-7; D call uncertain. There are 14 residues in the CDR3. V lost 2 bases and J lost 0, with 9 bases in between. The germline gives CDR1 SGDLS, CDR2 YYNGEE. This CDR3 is CASSVGWSSYEQYF. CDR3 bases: TGTGCCAGCAGCGTGGGGTGGAGCTCCTACGAGCAGTACTTC.

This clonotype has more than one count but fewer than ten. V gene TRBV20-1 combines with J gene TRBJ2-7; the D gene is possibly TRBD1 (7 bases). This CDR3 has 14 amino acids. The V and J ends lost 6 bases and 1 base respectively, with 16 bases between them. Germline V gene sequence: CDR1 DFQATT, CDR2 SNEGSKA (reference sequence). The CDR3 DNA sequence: TGCAGTGCCCTAACGGGGGACAGTTCCTACGAGCAGTACTTC. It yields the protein CSALTGDSSYEQYF.

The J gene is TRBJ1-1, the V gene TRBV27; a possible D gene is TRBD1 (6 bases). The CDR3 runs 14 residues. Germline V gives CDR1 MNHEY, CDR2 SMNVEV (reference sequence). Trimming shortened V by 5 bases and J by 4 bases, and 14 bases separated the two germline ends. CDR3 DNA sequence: TGTGCCAGCAGTCCGGGACACCCGGGCACTGAAGCTTTCTTT. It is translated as CASSPGHPGTEAFF.

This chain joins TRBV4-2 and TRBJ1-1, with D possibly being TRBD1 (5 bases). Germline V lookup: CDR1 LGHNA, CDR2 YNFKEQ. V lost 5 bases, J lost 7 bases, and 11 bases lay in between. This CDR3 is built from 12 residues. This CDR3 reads CASSIADSEAFF. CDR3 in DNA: TGTGCCAGCAGCATTGCAGACAGTGAAGCTTTCTTT.

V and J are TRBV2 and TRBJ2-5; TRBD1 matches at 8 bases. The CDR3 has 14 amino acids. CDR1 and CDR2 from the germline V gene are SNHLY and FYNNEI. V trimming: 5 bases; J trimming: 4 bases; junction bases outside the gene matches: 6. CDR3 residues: CASSLQGVGETQYF. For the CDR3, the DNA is TGTGCCAGCAGTCTACAGGGGGTTGGAGAGACCCAGTACTTC.

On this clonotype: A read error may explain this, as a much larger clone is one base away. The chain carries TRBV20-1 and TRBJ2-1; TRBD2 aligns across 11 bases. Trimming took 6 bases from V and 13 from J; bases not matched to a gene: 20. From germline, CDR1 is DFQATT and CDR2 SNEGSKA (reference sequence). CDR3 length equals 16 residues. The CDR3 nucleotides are TGCAGTGCCCAGCAGACACTAGCGGGAGCATTAGAGACCCAGTTCTTC. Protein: CSAQQTLAGALETQFF.

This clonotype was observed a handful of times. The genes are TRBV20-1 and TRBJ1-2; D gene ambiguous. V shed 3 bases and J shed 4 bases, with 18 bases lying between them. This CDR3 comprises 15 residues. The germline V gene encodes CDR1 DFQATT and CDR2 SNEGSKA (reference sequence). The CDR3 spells CSARDEERDFYGYTF. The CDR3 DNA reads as TGCAGTGCTAGGGACGAGGAGAGGGATTTCTATGGCTACACCTTC.

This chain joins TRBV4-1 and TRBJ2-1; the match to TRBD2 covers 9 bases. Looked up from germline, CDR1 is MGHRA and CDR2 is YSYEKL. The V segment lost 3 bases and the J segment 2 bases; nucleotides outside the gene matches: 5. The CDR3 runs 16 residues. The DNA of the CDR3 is TGCGCCAGCAGCCAGCTGACTAGCGGAACCTACAATGAGCAGTTCTTC. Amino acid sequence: CASSQLTSGTYNEQFF.

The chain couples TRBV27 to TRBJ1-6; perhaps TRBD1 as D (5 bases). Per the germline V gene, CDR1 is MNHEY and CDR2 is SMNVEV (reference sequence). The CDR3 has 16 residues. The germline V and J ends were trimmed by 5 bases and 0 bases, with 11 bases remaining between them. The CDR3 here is CASSSSGGSYNSPLHF. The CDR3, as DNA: TGTGCCAGCAGTAGTTCGGGGGGCTCCTATAATTCACCCCTCCACTTT.

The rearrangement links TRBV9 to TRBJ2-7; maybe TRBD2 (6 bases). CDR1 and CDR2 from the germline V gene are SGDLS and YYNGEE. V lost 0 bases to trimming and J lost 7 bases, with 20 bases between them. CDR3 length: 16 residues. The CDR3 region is CASSVALSGRDNEQYF. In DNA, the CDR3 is TGTGCCAGCAGCGTAGCTCTCAGCGGGCGTGACAATGAGCAGTACTTC.

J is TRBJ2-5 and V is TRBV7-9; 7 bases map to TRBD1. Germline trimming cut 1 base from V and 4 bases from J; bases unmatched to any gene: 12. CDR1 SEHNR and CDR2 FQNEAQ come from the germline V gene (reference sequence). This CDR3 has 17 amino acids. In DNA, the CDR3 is TGTGCCAGCAGCTTAGTGACAGGGAAGGCTTCGGGAGAGACCCAGTACTTC. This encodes CASSLVTGKASGETQYF.

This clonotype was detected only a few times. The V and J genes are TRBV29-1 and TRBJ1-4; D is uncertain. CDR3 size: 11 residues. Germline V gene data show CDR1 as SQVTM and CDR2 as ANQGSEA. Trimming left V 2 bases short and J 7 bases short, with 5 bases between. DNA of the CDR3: TGCAGCGTTGAATCCCGTGAAAAACTGTTTTTT. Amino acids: CSVESREKLFF. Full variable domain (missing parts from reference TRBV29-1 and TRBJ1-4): SAVISQKPSRDICQRGTSLTIQCQVDSQVTMMFWYRQQPGQSLTLIATANQGSEATYESGFVIDKFPISRPNLTFSTLTVSNMSPEDSSIYLCSVESREKLFFGSGTQLSVL.

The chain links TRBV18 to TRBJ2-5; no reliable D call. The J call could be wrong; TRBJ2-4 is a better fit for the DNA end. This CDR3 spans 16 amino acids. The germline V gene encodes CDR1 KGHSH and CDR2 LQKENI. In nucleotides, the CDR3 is TGTGCCAGCTCACAGGTTTGGGATTTGACCAAAAACATTCAGTACTTC. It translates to CASSQVWDLTKNIQYF.

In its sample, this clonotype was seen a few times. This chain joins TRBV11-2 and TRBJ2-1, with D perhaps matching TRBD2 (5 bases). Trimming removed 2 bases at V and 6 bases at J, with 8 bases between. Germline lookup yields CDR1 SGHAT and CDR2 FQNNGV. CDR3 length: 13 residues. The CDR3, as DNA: TGTGCCAGCAGCTTAACTAGGACCAATGAGCAGTTCTTC. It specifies CASSLTRTNEQFF. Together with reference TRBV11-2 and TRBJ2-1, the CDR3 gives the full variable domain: EAGVAQSPRYKIIEKRQSVAFWCNPISGHATLYWYQQILGQGPKLLIQFQNNGVVDDSQLPKDRFSAERLKGVDSTLKIQPAKLEDSAVYLCASSLTRTNEQFFGPGTRLTVL.

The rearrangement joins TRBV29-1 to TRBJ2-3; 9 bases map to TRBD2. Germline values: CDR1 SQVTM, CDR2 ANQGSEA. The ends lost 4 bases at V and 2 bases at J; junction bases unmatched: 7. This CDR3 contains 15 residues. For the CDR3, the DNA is TGCAGCGTTGTGTTGACTAGCGGATCCACAGATACGCAGTATTTT. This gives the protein CSVVLTSGSTDTQYF.